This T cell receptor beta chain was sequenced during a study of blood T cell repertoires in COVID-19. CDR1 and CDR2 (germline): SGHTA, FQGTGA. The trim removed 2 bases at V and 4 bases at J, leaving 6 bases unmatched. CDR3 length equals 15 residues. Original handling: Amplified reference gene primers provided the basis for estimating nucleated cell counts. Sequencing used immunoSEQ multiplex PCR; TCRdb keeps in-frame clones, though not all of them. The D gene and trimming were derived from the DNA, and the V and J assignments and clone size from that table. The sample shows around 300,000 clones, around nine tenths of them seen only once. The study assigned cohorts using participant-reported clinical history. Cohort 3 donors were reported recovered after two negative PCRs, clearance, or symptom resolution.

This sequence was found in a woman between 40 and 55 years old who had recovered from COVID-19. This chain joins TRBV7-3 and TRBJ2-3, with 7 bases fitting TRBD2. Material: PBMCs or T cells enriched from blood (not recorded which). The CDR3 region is CASSLFRRGSDTQYF. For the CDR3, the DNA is TGTGCCAGCAGCTTATTTCGGCGGGGGTCAGATACGCAGTATTTT.